The 28 T cell receptor beta chains listed next were all sequenced from one sample in a study of shared clonotypes between healthy human individuals. The protocol was immunoSEQ multiplex PCR, while the TCRdb copy is restricted to in-frame clones and leaves out a portion. Of millions of clones listed, about 95% were seen once; the top ten hold about 1.1%. Naive CD8 populations comprised CD45RO-negative cells positively selected for CCR7, excluding terminally differentiated effector memory CD45RA+ cells. The sequenced material came from naive CD8+ T cells sorted from blood. These receptors all come from a man younger than 35 in good health.

The chain couples TRBV7-2 to TRBJ2-7, with D tentatively TRBD2 (6 bases). V lost 5 bases and J 4 bases, leaving 12 bases between the germline ends. Germline loops: CDR1 SGHTA, CDR2 FQGNSA. The CDR3 sequence is 13 residues long. For the CDR3, the DNA is TGTGCCAGCAGCAATCTAGGAGGGTACGAGCAGTACTTC. Protein product: CASSNLGGYEQYF.

This sequence joins TRBV7-9 and TRBJ2-7, with TRBD1 matching 8 bases. The CDR3 sequence is 15 residues long. Germline V gene data show CDR1 as SEHNR and CDR2 as FQNEAQ (reference sequence). With V trimmed by 6 bases and J by 3 bases, 10 bases remained unmatched. DNA of the CDR3: TGTGCCAGCAGTTCCGGACAGGGCCATGTCTACGAGCAGTACTTC. Protein product: CASSSGQGHVYEQYF.

In its sample, this clone was seen once. The rearrangement links TRBV7-6 to TRBJ1-5; D remains unclear. V was pared by 0 bases and J by 7 bases, with 7 bases between. The germline V gene encodes CDR1 SGHVS and CDR2 FNYEAQ. There are 13 residues in the CDR3. The CDR3 loop reads CASSLAQWQPQHF. CDR3 DNA sequence: TGTGCCAGCAGCTTAGCGCAATGGCAGCCCCAGCATTTT.

The chain couples TRBV4-1 to TRBJ2-7, with 8 bases aligning to TRBD1. Germline CDR1 is MGHRA and CDR2 is YSYEKL. This CDR3 spans 16 amino acids. V lost 0 bases, J lost 0 bases, and 4 bases stayed unmatched. As DNA, the CDR3 is TGCGCCAGCAGCCAAGACCCCGGGACAGGCTCCTACGAGCAGTACTTC. Protein sequence: CASSQDPGTGSYEQYF.

The chain has TRBV5-1 and TRBJ2-3; 10 bases map to TRBD2. This CDR3 spans 16 amino acids. In germline, CDR1 is SGHRS, CDR2 YFSETQ. The V and J ends lost 3 bases and 4 bases, in that order; junction bases with no gene match: 8. The CDR3 sequence is CASSSDLAGESDTQYF. The CDR3 bases are TGCGCCAGCAGCTCGGATCTAGCGGGGGAATCAGATACGCAGTATTTT.

The genes are TRBV15 and TRBJ2-3; D gene uncertain. The CDR3 is 13 amino acids. The germline CDR1 and CDR2 sequences are LNHNV and YYDKDF (reference sequence). V was trimmed by 0 bases and J by 1 base, leaving 2 bases between them. CDR3 DNA: TGTGCCACCAGCAGAGAAGGCACAGATACGCAGTATTTT. Protein: CATSREGTDTQYF.

The chain is built from TRBV28 and TRBJ1-2, with D tentatively TRBD1 (5 bases). Trimming pared 7 bases from V and 7 bases from J, leaving 16 bases between. Germline-derived CDR1 and CDR2 are MDHEN and SYDVKM. This CDR3 region has 13 residues. CDR3 sequence (DNA): TGTGCCAGCACTCCTTCGGGGGAACTTGGCTACACCTTC. It encodes CASTPSGELGYTF.

This chain joins TRBV6-6 and TRBJ1-5; D is unclear. The CDR3 contains 14 residues. The V end was cut by 0 bases, the J end by 8 bases, with 11 bases between. Per the germline V gene, CDR1 is MNHNY and CDR2 is SVGAGI (reference sequence). CDR3 sequence: CASSYSNRREPQHF. The CDR3 DNA sequence: TGTGCCAGCAGTTACTCGAACCGGAGGGAGCCCCAGCATTTT.

The chain carries TRBV5-1 and TRBJ2-7; tentative D call: TRBD2 (6 bases). The CDR3 is 16 amino acids. Per germline, CDR1 SGHRS and CDR2 YFSETQ. Trimming left V 4 bases short and J 7 bases short, with 24 bases between. This CDR3 is CASSPLGGSTHWEQYF. The CDR3, as DNA: TGCGCCAGCAGCCCATTGGGGGGATCCACCCACTGGGAGCAGTACTTC.

V gene TRBV4-3 combines with J gene TRBJ2-7; tentative D call: TRBD2 (6 bases). The length of the CDR3 is 14 residues. The V end lost 0 bases, the J end lost 2 bases, and 8 bases lay between the germline ends. Germline assignment: CDR1 LGHNA and CDR2 YSLEER. CDR3 sequence (DNA): TGCGCCAGCAGCCAAGACTTAGCGGCCTACGAGCAGTACTTC. Translating gives CASSQDLAAYEQYF.

The rearrangement uses TRBV6-5 and TRBJ2-1, with D possibly being TRBD1 (6 bases). The germline CDR1 and CDR2 sequences are MNHEY and SVGAGI. The ends were cut back, 1 base at V and 0 bases at J, with 10 bases in the middle. This CDR3 has 16 amino acids. CDR3 amino acids: CASSYFQGSSYNEQFF. The CDR3 bases are TGTGCCAGCAGTTACTTCCAGGGGAGCTCCTACAATGAGCAGTTCTTC.

To note about this clone: One end of the junction fails to match germline, which may point to a read error. This chain links TRBV6-5 with TRBJ1-4; no definite D call. This CDR3 region has 15 residues. From germline, CDR1 is MNHEY and CDR2 SVGAGI. Written as DNA, the CDR3 is TGTGCCAGCAGTGACTCCCAGGAGGTGGGGGAAAAACTGTTTTTT. Translation: CASSDSQEVGEKLFF.

The V call is TRBV7-6, the J call TRBJ2-1, with D unclear. In germline, CDR1 is SGHVS, CDR2 FNYEAQ. Trimming stripped 3 bases from V and 5 bases from J, with 5 bases between. The CDR3 sequence is 12 residues long. In DNA form, the CDR3 reads TGTGCCAGCAGCTTGGGGAACAATGAGCAGTTCTTC. Translation gives CASSLGNNEQFF.

This rearrangement joins TRBV7-9 to TRBJ2-1; tentative D call: TRBD2 (6 bases). CDR3 length equals 17 residues. The germline V and J ends were trimmed by 4 bases and 3 bases, with 19 bases remaining between them. CDR1 SEHNR and CDR2 FQNEAQ come from the germline V gene (reference sequence). CDR3 region: CASSSGGTTTGYNEQFF. CDR3 DNA sequence: TGTGCCAGCAGCTCCGGGGGAACCACGACGGGCTACAATGAGCAGTTCTTC. The full variable domain, completed using reference TRBV7-9 and TRBJ2-1, is DTGVSQNPRHKITKRGQNVTFRCDPISEHNRLYWYRQTLGQGPEFLTYFQNEAQLEKSRLLSDRFSAERPKGSFSTLEIQRTEQGDSAMYLCASSSGGTTTGYNEQFFGPGTRLTVL.

As DNA, the CDR3 is TGTGCCAGCAGCTGGACAGGGGCCCTGTCTGGAGCTTTCTTT. It specifies CASSWTGALSGAFF. The chain employs TRBV7-2 and TRBJ1-1; 9 positions match TRBD1. V was pared by 4 bases and J by 10 bases, with 10 bases of the junction left unmatched. CDR1 SGHTA and CDR2 FQGNSA come from the germline V gene. The CDR3 length is 14 residues.

The chain combines TRBV2 with TRBJ2-1; 11 bases line up with TRBD2. The junction had 5 bases not matched to a gene; V was cut back by 6 bases and J by 4 bases. The CDR3 is 15 residues long. Germline-derived CDR1 and CDR2 are SNHLY and FYNNEI. CDR3 sequence (DNA): TGTGCCAGCAGAGAGGGACTAGCGGATTACAATGAGCAGTTCTTC. Amino acid sequence: CASREGLADYNEQFF.

Worth noting for this clone: Other DNA sequences within the sample encode an identical CDR3. J is TRBJ2-7 and V is TRBV10-1, with 7 bases lining up with TRBD2. Per the germline V gene, CDR1 is WNHNN and CDR2 is SYGVQD (reference sequence). The trim removed 0 bases at V and 2 bases at J, leaving 1 base unmatched. The CDR3 runs 14 residues. CDR3 loop: CASSESGGTYEQYF. In DNA form, the CDR3 reads TGCGCCAGCAGTGAGTCGGGAGGGACCTACGAGCAGTACTTC.

This clone was detected a few times. This chain links TRBV27 with TRBJ1-1, with D unclear. This CDR3 is built from 12 residues. Trimming shortened V by 8 bases and J by 4 bases, and 11 bases separated the two germline ends. From germline, CDR1 is MNHEY and CDR2 SMNVEV (reference sequence). CDR3 sequence (DNA): TGTGCCAGCGCCACGTCCCCCACTGAAGCTTTCTTT. This translates into CASATSPTEAFF.

Only a few counts were recorded for this clone. Other DNA sequences in the sample encode the same CDR3. The CDR3 spells CASSVGGQETQYF. Written as DNA, the CDR3 is TGTGCCAGCAGCGTAGGGGGCCAAGAGACCCAGTACTTC. This chain uses TRBV9 with TRBJ2-5, with D unresolved. With 0 bases removed from V and 1 base from J, the gap between germline ends came to 4 bases. The germline V gene encodes CDR1 SGDLS and CDR2 YYNGEE. CDR3 length equals 13 residues.

The gene calls are TRBV4-3 and TRBJ1-2, with a weak D call TRBD1 (6 bases). Germline values: CDR1 LGHNA, CDR2 YSLEER. The CDR3 is made up of 14 amino acids. Trimming cost V 2 bases and J 4 bases, with 11 bases left between them. The CDR3 nucleotides read TGCGCCAGCAGCCAATTACAAGGGGGCTATGGCTACACCTTC. As protein: CASSQLQGGYGYTF.

CDR3: CASSPSSGEVSTEAFF. The DNA of the CDR3 is TGTGCCAGCAGTCCCTCCTCGGGGGAAGTGAGTACTGAAGCTTTCTTT. This chain connects TRBV27 to TRBJ1-1; tentative D call: TRBD1 (5 bases). Germline V gene sequence: CDR1 MNHEY, CDR2 SMNVEV (reference sequence). The V end lost 5 bases, the J end lost 5 bases, and 21 bases lay between the germline ends. CDR3 length: 16 residues.

The gene calls are TRBV10-3 and TRBJ1-1; 7 nucleotides match TRBD1. This CDR3 comprises 14 residues. V dropped 6 bases and J dropped 4; count of bases not matched to a gene: 8. Germline V gene sequence: CDR1 ENHRY, CDR2 SYGVKD. The CDR3 region is CAIRGTGAGTEAFF. The CDR3 nucleotides read TGTGCCATCAGGGGTACAGGGGCAGGCACTGAAGCTTTCTTT.

The rearrangement joins TRBV7-9 to TRBJ2-7; 8 bases map to TRBD1. The CDR3 spans 14 residues. Trimming at V came to 8 bases and at J to 3 bases, leaving 9 bases not matched to a gene. The V gene's germline CDR1 is SEHNR and CDR2 FQNEAQ (reference sequence). DNA for the CDR3: TGTGCCAGCGACTCCGGGACAGGACTCTACGAGCAGTACTTC. Amino acid sequence: CASDSGTGLYEQYF.

The V gene is TRBV6-1, the J gene TRBJ2-7, with D uncertain. The CDR3 runs 14 residues. Trimming stripped 8 bases from V and 0 bases from J, with 14 bases between. The V gene's germline CDR1 is MNHNS and CDR2 SASEGT. The CDR3 DNA is TGTGCCAGCGTCTATCTACCGAGCTCCTACGAGCAGTACTTC. Protein sequence: CASVYLPSSYEQYF.

This rearrangement joins TRBV6-1 to TRBJ2-2; D is unresolved. From germline, CDR1 is MNHNS and CDR2 SASEGT. V shed 4 bases and J shed 2 bases, with 8 bases lying between them. The CDR3 totals 14 residues. DNA of the CDR3: TGTGCCAGCAGTGTGGACCCAAACACCGGGGAGCTGTTTTTT. Translating gives CASSVDPNTGELFF.

This clone has only one observation. The genes are TRBV19 and TRBJ2-2; D may match TRBD1 or TRBD2 (5 bases each). CDR1 is LNHDA and CDR2 is SQIVND in the germline V gene (reference sequence). CDR3 length: 15 residues. V shed 7 bases and J shed 5 bases, with 17 bases lying between them. The CDR3 sequence is CASTWDGGGTGELFF. DNA of the CDR3: TGTGCCAGTACCTGGGACGGAGGAGGTACCGGGGAGCTGTTTTTT.

The chain joins TRBV6-6 to TRBJ1-1; TRBD1 is a possible D gene (6 bases). Germline V gives CDR1 MNHNY, CDR2 SVGAGI (reference sequence). This CDR3 spans 14 amino acids. V shed 2 bases and J shed 7 bases, with 14 bases lying between them. The CDR3 region is CASSYAQGGGEAFF. The CDR3 bases are TGTGCCAGCAGTTACGCACAGGGAGGCGGTGAAGCTTTCTTT.

The V gene is TRBV27, the J gene TRBJ2-7, with 9 bases lining up with TRBD2. The germline gives CDR1 MNHEY, CDR2 SMNVEV (reference sequence). This CDR3 contains 14 residues. The V segment lost 4 bases and the J segment 4 bases; nucleotides outside the gene matches: 5. Here the CDR3 DNA reads TGTGCCAGCAGTTCGACTAGCGGAAATTACGAGCAGTACTTC. Translated, it gives CASSSTSGNYEQYF.